This TCR beta chain was observed in a study of T cell changes during pregnancy in multiple sclerosis. The data were produced by immunoSEQ multiplex PCR, yet TCRdb's version contains in-frame clones alone and is incomplete. Found here are tens of thousands of clones, 91% of them singletons; the top ten hold about 0.7%. Trimming removed 3 bases at V and 10 bases at J, with 16 bases between. Germline V gene data show CDR1 as PRHDT and CDR2 as FYEKMQ (reference sequence). The CDR3 has 15 amino acids. V gene TRBV13 combines with J gene TRBJ1-6, with D perhaps matching TRBD1 (6 bases). Sequenced material: peripheral blood, taken in the third trimester of pregnancy. The clonotype comes from a female donor in good health, enrolled as a control in a pregnancy study. The CDR3 loop reads CASSLGGRGGSPLHF. In DNA, the CDR3 is TGTGCCAGCAGCTTGGGGGGGCGAGGAGGGTCACCCCTCCACTTT.